This entry describes one T cell receptor beta chain. V lost 4 bases, J lost 3 bases, and 13 bases lay in between. Germline assignment: CDR1 MGHRA and CDR2 YSYEKL. The CDR3 loop spans 14 amino acids. This sample stems from a study of siplizumab effects on memory and regulatory T cells. Here immunoSEQ multiplex PCR was the method, and the copy in TCRdb shows in-frame clones only, minus some. The data contain 100,000 to 110,000 clones, about 95% of them singletons. This chain joins TRBV4-1 and TRBJ2-7; TRBD2 is a possible D gene (5 bases). This receptor was taken from a human donor in good health. The sequencing input was non-Treg CD4+ T cells sorted from blood. CDR3 in DNA: TGCGCCAGCAGCCCGAGGACTCTGGTCTACGAGCAGTACTTC. It is translated as CASSPRTLVYEQYF.